This T cell receptor beta chain was identified during a study of T cell responses to AZD1222 COVID-19 vaccine. Trimming removed 7 bases at V and 6 bases at J, with 15 bases between. The CDR3 length is 14 residues. Germline V gene data show CDR1 as ENHRY and CDR2 as SYGVKD. Here immunoSEQ multiplex PCR was the method, and the copy in TCRdb shows in-frame clones only, minus some. This sample has 96,000 or so clones, with 85% to 90% found just once. General study points: Just five to seven AZD1222 recipients tested seropositive at baseline. There were repertoire samples only from the period after the peak T cell response.

This clone was detected a few times. What it binds is not known. The chain couples TRBV10-3 to TRBJ1-4, with D unresolved. The source is an adult in good health. The specimen was peripheral blood, collected on day 0 of AZD1222 vaccination. In DNA, the CDR3 is TGTGCCATCAAACCGGGCTTCCGGGATGAAAAACTGTTTTTT. It codes for CAIKPGFRDEKLFF.